The 3 T cell receptor beta chains listed next were all sequenced from one sample in a study of CXCR3-negative and CXCR3-positive naive CD8 T cells (dated by TCRdb to the late 2010s). Sequencing was carried out with a NextSeq 550. The Human TCR Profiling Kit (MiLaboratory) was used to prepare UMI-labeled 5' RACE TRB cDNA libraries. With the reads reprocessed by TCRdb, a single entry stands for each CDR3 protein sequence and no DNA is reported. This sample's table lists about 41,000 distinct CDR3 sequences. 1.5% to 2% of the sample is taken by the ten largest. Material: naive CXCR3- CD8+ T cells from blood. What this sample's cell subset or site label stands for: CD45RO-CCR7+CD27+CD95- naive CD8+ T cells lacking CXCR3 (TNR3-). The receptors here all came from a human donor in good health. Some clones in this sample may be carry-over from other donors' samples.

The chain carries TRBV21-1 and TRBJ2-1; TCRdb's assignment of TRBD2 cannot be checked, as there is no DNA. TRBV21-1 is described as a pseudogene. This CDR3 region has 16 residues. The CDR3 sequence is CASSTPSGGPYNEQFF.

This rearrangement joins TRBV29-1 to TRBJ1-1; TCRdb's assignment of TRBD1 cannot be checked, as there is no DNA. In germline, CDR1 is SQVTM, CDR2 ANQGSEA. This CDR3 has 14 amino acids. The chain's CDR3 is CSVEEGEGTTEAFF.

This chain joins TRBV29-1 and TRBJ2-7; the TCRdb D gene call, TRBD1, has no DNA to confirm it. The CDR3 runs 13 residues. The germline gives CDR1 SQVTM, CDR2 ANQGSEA. The CDR3 reads CSATGDRAYEQYF.